These 21 T cell receptor beta chains originate from one sample sequenced in a study of response to subunit inactivated influenza vaccine. MiXCR was run by TCRdb on the RT-PCR reads, yielding one entry per CDR3 protein. The repertoire includes 500,000 to 650,000 distinct CDR3 sequences, approximately 7.1% of them detected once, and around 13% sits in the top ten. The specimen was PBMCs from blood, collected less than 30 months after vaccination. The receptors here all came from a man between 45 and 75 years old who received an inactivated influenza vaccine.

This clonotype was detected many times. V is TRBV7-2 and J is TRBJ1-2; maybe TRBD1 (6 bases). Germline V gene sequence: CDR1 SGHTA, CDR2 FQGNSA. There are 14 residues in the CDR3. Trimming stripped 8 bases from V and 3 bases from J, with 16 bases between. The CDR3 DNA reads as TGTGCCAGCGTTCCTCGTGCAGGGGACTATGGCTACACCTTC. The encoded protein is CASVPRAGDYGYTF.

This clonotype occurred many times. The chain is built from TRBV12-3 or TRBV12-4 and TRBJ1-2, with no clear D. The V end lost 6 bases, the J end lost 5 bases, and 13 bases lay between the germline ends. CDR3 size: 13 residues. DNA for the CDR3: TGTGCCAGCAGCTCATCGACGGTATATGGCTACACCTTC. It translates to CASSSSTVYGYTF.

The table lists this clonotype with a few counts. The chain recombines TRBV5-1 with TRBJ2-1; tentative D call: TRBD1 (5 bases). Trimming pared 4 bases from V and 5 bases from J, leaving 25 bases between. The CDR3 consists of 18 residues. Germline CDR1 is SGHRS and CDR2 is YFSETQ. The CDR3 DNA follows: TGCGCCAGCAGCCGTAGGACCGGACCAGGGAAGTCCCACAATGAGCAGTTCTTC. Protein product: CASSRRTGPGKSHNEQFF.

This clonotype appeared many times. The V call is TRBV5-5, the J call TRBJ2-3; 9 bases are a match to TRBD2. Germline CDR1 reads SGHKS; CDR2 reads YYEKEE (reference sequence). V lost 0 bases, J lost 11 bases, and 13 bases stayed unmatched. The CDR3 runs to 16 residues. The CDR3 bases are TGTGCCAGCAGCTTGGGGACGTGGGCGGGGGGGCGTAGGCAGTATTTT. Its translation: CASSLGTWAGGRRQYF.

This clonotype was counted many times. J is TRBJ1-1 and V is TRBV28; D not certain. The CDR3 extends over 13 amino acids. Trimming cost V 3 bases and J 4 bases, with 9 bases left between them. CDR1 is MDHEN, CDR2 SYDVKM, per germline. The CDR3 is CASSLGRSTEAFF. The CDR3, as DNA: TGTGCCAGCAGTTTGGGCAGGAGCACTGAAGCTTTCTTT. Using reference TRBV28 and TRBJ1-1 for the parts outside the CDR3, the full variable domain is DVKVTQSSRYLVKRTGEKVFLECVQDMDHENMFWYRQDPGLGLRLIYFSYDVKMKEKGDIPEGYSVSREKKERFSLILESASTNQTSMYLCASSLGRSTEAFFGQGTRLTVV.

The gene calls are TRBV7-9 and TRBJ1-1; 8 bases line up with TRBD1. CDR1 is SEHNR, CDR2 FQNEAQ, per germline (reference sequence). The CDR3 extends over 13 amino acids. V trimming: 4 bases; J trimming: 10 bases; junction bases outside the gene matches: 8. CDR3 DNA sequence: TGTGCCAGCAGCTATGACAGGGGCGATGGAGCTTTCTTT. Translation gives CASSYDRGDGAFF.

V gene TRBV6-1 combines with J gene TRBJ2-2; D tentatively reads TRBD1 or TRBD2 (6 bases each). The CDR3 is 13 residues long. Germline V gene data show CDR1 as MNHNS and CDR2 as SASEGT. Between the trimmed V and J ends, which lost 11 bases and 6 bases, there was a span of 16 bases. CDR3 in amino acids: CAARGAISGELFF. The CDR3 DNA is TGTGCCGCAAGGGGGGCAATTTCCGGGGAGCTGTTTTTT.

This clonotype was picked up many times. The chain joins TRBV11-2 to TRBJ2-2; TRBD1 is a possible D gene (6 bases). Trimming took off 3 bases at V and 0 bases at J, with 17 bases between the two ends. This CDR3 has 18 residues. Looked up from germline, CDR1 is SGHAT and CDR2 is FQNNGV. The CDR3 reads CASSLGPVGTPNTGELFF. The CDR3 DNA is TGTGCCAGCAGCTTGGGCCCTGTGGGGACACCGAACACCGGGGAGCTGTTTTTT.

This chain connects TRBV5-6 to TRBJ2-5, with 9 bases that match TRBD2. The CDR3 covers 18 residues. V was clipped by 8 bases and J by 1 base; unmatched bases: 18. In germline, CDR1 is SGHDT, CDR2 YYEEEE. CDR3 amino acids: CARSLEHEAGGPQETQYF. In nucleotides, the CDR3 is TGTGCCAGGAGCCTAGAGCATGAGGCGGGGGGGCCCCAAGAGACCCAGTACTTC.

The chain is built from TRBV11-2 and TRBJ2-3; possibly TRBD1 for D (6 bases). The CDR3 is 16 residues long. With 0 bases removed from V and 0 bases from J, the gap between germline ends came to 10 bases. Germline V gene lookup returns CDR1 SGHAT and CDR2 FQNNGV. CDR3 residues: CASSLEQGPSTDTQYF. CDR3 DNA sequence: TGTGCCAGCAGCTTAGAACAGGGTCCTAGCACAGATACGCAGTATTTT.

At least ten counts were recorded for this clonotype. The CDR3 is CSARTSGKYNEQFF. The CDR3 DNA follows: TGCAGTGCTCGAACTAGCGGGAAATACAATGAGCAGTTCTTC. The rearrangement uses TRBV20-1 and TRBJ2-1; 10 nucleotides agree with TRBD2. The CDR3 is made up of 14 amino acids. Losses at the gene ends were 5 bases for V and 4 bases for J; bases not matched to a gene: 5. The V gene's germline CDR1 is DFQATT and CDR2 SNEGSKA (reference sequence).

This clonotype has just a few counts. CDR3 residues: CASGRPLGSGGTDTQYF. CDR3 sequence (DNA): TGTGCCAGCGGACGCCCATTAGGTAGCGGGGGCACAGATACGCAGTATTTT. The chain joins TRBV5-4 to TRBJ2-3; 8 bases fit TRBD2. The ends lost 7 bases at V and 1 base at J; junction bases unmatched: 14. The CDR3 is 17 amino acids. The V gene's germline CDR1 is SGHNT and CDR2 YYREEE (reference sequence).

This chain uses TRBV5-1 with TRBJ2-6, with D hard to call. This CDR3 has 16 amino acids. Trimming left V 1 base short and J 2 bases short, with 10 bases between. Germline CDR1 SGHRS, CDR2 YFSETQ. This CDR3 is CASSLPQEAGANVLTF. CDR3 nucleotide sequence: TGCGCCAGCAGCTTGCCCCAGGAAGCTGGGGCCAACGTCCTGACTTTC.

The chain is built from TRBV6-1 and TRBJ1-3, with D unclear. V dropped 2 bases and J dropped 0 bases, with 8 bases sitting between them. The CDR3 spans 15 residues. The germline V gene encodes CDR1 MNHNS and CDR2 SASEGT. CDR3: CASSESHTSGNTIYF. DNA for the CDR3: TGTGCCAGCAGTGAATCCCACACCTCTGGAAACACCATATATTTT.

The CDR3 loop is CASSRARLYEQYF. The CDR3 DNA follows: TGTGCCAGCAGCAGGGCCAGACTTTACGAGCAGTACTTC. V usage is TRBV5-5 and J usage is TRBJ2-7; no definite D call. V lost 4 bases to trimming and J lost 4 bases, with 12 bases between them. There are 13 residues in the CDR3. Germline V gene data show CDR1 as SGHKS and CDR2 as YYEKEE (reference sequence).

The chain links TRBV20-1 to TRBJ2-3, with TRBD2 matching 13 bases. Germline lookup yields CDR1 DFQATT and CDR2 SNEGSKA (reference sequence). V dropped 1 base and J dropped 8; count of bases not matched to a gene: 12. The CDR3 extends over 17 amino acids. The CDR3 spells CSARVGLAGLGVATQYF. The CDR3 DNA reads as TGCAGTGCTAGAGTGGGACTAGCGGGGTTGGGAGTTGCTACGCAGTATTTT.

This clonotype came up many times. This chain uses TRBV5-6 with TRBJ1-1; D perhaps matches TRBD1 (5 bases). Germline V gene sequence: CDR1 SGHDT, CDR2 YYEEEE. CDR3 length: 15 residues. Trimming removed 3 bases at V and 0 bases at J, with 12 bases between. The DNA for the CDR3 is TGTGCCAGCAGCTGGGGACGTCTGATGAACACTGAAGCTTTCTTT. This sequence encodes CASSWGRLMNTEAFF.

In regard to this clonotype: This clone may be a read error of a much larger clone one base away. The rearrangement links TRBV12-3 or TRBV12-4 to TRBJ2-2, with D tentatively TRBD1 or TRBD2 (5 bases each). The V gene lost 3 bases and the J gene lost 5 bases, with 13 bases spanning the gap. The CDR3 spans 15 residues. The CDR3 bases are TGTGCCAGCAGTTTTTTGCAGTGGGGGACCGGGGAGCTGTTTTTT. As protein: CASSFLQWGTGELFF.

This clonotype has a count of ten or more. The gene calls are TRBV5-8 and TRBJ2-7; D gene ambiguous. The germline V gene encodes CDR1 SGHTS and CDR2 YDEGEE. The CDR3 extends over 13 amino acids. Trimming removed 4 bases from V and 0 bases from J, with 8 bases in between. CDR3 coding DNA: TGTGCCAGCAGCCTCAGATACTCCTACGAGCAGTACTTC. It encodes CASSLRYSYEQYF.

This clonotype has just a few counts. The gene calls are TRBV28 and TRBJ2-3; 8 nucleotides match TRBD2. Per the germline V gene, CDR1 is MDHEN and CDR2 is SYDVKM. V was pared by 4 bases and J by 1 base, with 4 bases of the junction left unmatched. The CDR3 has 15 amino acids. Here the CDR3 reads CASSSGLVRTDTQYF. CDR3 bases: TGTGCCAGCAGTTCGGGACTAGTACGCACAGATACGCAGTATTTT.

In this sample, this clonotype turned up many times. The rearrangement links TRBV7-9 to TRBJ1-5; D is unresolved. Germline lookup yields CDR1 SEHNR and CDR2 FQNEAQ (reference sequence). This CDR3 has 12 residues. V shed 1 base and J shed 12 bases, with 10 bases lying between them. CDR3 coding DNA: TGTGCCAGCAGCTTAGGGTGGGAACTCCAGCATTTT. This translates into CASSLGWELQHF.